The 4 T cell receptor beta chains listed next were all sequenced from one sample in a study of T cells in Graves' hyperthyroidism and ophthalmopathy (dated by TCRdb to the late 2010s). Libraries came from multiplex PCR. The sequencing machine was an Illumina HiSeq 2000. The TCR beta CDR3 regions were amplified from the RNA transcripts. For the first round of RT-PCR on the TCR CDR3, the HTBI primer set was used together with the Qiagen OneStep RT-PCR kit. The public reads were reanalyzed by TCRdb: fastp trimming at Q25, MiXCR alignment, in-frame beta chains only. Each record represents a unique CDR3 protein, reported with the most common genes and DNA among its rows. Present in this sample are 370,000 or so distinct CDR3 sequences, approximately 25% of which were seen just once. The ten largest clones capture around 70% of the sample. Specimen: blood. These receptors all come from a man aged 50-60 years with Graves' hyperthyroidism.

V is TRBV29-1 and J is TRBJ1-1; D is unresolved. The V gene's germline CDR1 is SQVTM and CDR2 ANQGSEA. CDR3 length equals 13 residues. Trimming stripped 2 bases from V and 1 base from J, with 8 bases between. The CDR3 region has the DNA TGCAGCGTTGAACCAGAGGAGAACACTGAAGCTTTCTTT. Protein: CSVEPEENTEAFF.

V and J are TRBV3-1 and TRBJ1-1, with 7 positions matching TRBD1. The CDR3 spans 15 residues. Germline V gene lookup returns CDR1 LGHDT and CDR2 YNNKEL (reference sequence). After removal of 4 bases from V and 0 bases from J, the junction contained 5 bases not matched to a gene. The CDR3 nucleotides are TGTGCCAGCAGCCCGAGAACAGGGGTGAACACTGAAGCTTTCTTT. Protein sequence: CASSPRTGVNTEAFF.

The chain has TRBV28 and TRBJ2-5; TRBD2 matches 11 bases. V lost 7 bases and J lost 4; bases outside the gene matches: 5. The germline CDR1 and CDR2 sequences are MDHEN and SYDVKM. The CDR3 covers 14 residues. CDR3 sequence (DNA): TGTGCCAGCAATAAACTAGCGGGAGTAGAGACCCAGTACTTC. This codes for CASNKLAGVETQYF.

The chain employs TRBV5-1 and TRBJ2-1; 15 bases are shared with TRBD2. CDR1 is SGHRS and CDR2 is YFSETQ in the germline V gene. V shed 4 bases and J 9 bases; nucleotides not matched to a gene: 8. The CDR3 extends over 16 amino acids. CDR3 in DNA: TGCGCCAGCAGCACTGGACTAGCGGGAGGGCACGGTGAGCAGTTCTTC. Amino acid sequence: CASSTGLAGGHGEQFF.